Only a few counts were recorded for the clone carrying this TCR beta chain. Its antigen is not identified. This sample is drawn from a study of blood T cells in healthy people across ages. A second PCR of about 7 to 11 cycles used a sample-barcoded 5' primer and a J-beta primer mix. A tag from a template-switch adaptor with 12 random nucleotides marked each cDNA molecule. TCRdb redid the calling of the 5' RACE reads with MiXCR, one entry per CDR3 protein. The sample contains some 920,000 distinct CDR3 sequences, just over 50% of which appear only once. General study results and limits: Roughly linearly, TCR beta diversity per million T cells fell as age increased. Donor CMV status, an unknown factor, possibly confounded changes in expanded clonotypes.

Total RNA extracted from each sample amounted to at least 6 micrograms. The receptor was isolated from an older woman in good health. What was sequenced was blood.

The CDR3: CASIRRGTSTTDTQYF. The CDR3 bases are TGTGCCAGCATTAGGAGGGGAACGTCTACCACAGATACGCAGTATTTT. This chain links TRBV28 with TRBJ2-3; possible D gene TRBD2, 6 bases. The CDR3 covers 16 residues. Germline V CDR1 and CDR2: MDHEN, SYDVKM. V lost 7 bases and J lost 2, with 19 bases in between.